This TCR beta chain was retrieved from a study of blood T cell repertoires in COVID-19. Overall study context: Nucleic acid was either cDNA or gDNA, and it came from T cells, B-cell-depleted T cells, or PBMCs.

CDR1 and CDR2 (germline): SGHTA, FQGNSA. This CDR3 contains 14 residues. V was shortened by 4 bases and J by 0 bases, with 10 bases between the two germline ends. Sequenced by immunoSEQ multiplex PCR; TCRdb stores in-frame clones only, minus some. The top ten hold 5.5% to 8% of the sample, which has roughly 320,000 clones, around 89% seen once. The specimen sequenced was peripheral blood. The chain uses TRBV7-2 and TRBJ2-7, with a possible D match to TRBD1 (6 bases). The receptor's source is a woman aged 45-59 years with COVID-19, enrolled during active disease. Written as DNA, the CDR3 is TGTGCCAGCAGCTCGGACAGTCCCTCCTACGAGCAGTACTTC. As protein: CASSSDSPSYEQYF.